This T cell receptor beta chain was documented in a study of siplizumab effects on memory and regulatory T cells (dated by TCRdb to between 2019 and 2020). Study-level background: The study examined how the anti-CD2 antibody siplizumab affects alloreactive T-cell subsets in allogeneic mixed lymphocyte reactions built from human PBMCs. What the work shows at the level of the full study, not this receptor alone: In reactions with siplizumab, an average of 68.8% of mappable alloreactive CD4+ clones were Treg-derived, compared with roughly 27% in control reactions. Whether proliferating Tregs from siplizumab cultures were suppressive was not functionally confirmed. Unstimulated naive T cells appeared more diverse than memory T cells, and naive cells seemed to contribute substantially to the alloresponse. The cumulative frequency of alloreactive sequences traceable to unstimulated CD4+ memory T cells was significantly reduced by siplizumab. A naive or memory phenotype could not be assigned to roughly 75-96% of proliferating CD4+ or CD8+ clones. Sequences below about 10^-5 frequency were poorly captured, so only a minor fraction of alloreactive clones could be mapped to unstimulated subsets.

Worth noting for this clone: Its target antigen remains unknown. No base quality information exists; no much larger clone differs at one position.

Sorted unstimulated T cells and proliferating T cells recovered from mixed lymphocyte reactions were subjected to TCRbeta CDR3 sequencing. Fresh whole blood from approximately 10 HLA-typed healthy donors was used to isolate PBMCs. To map where alloreactive clones came from, CD4+ regulatory T cells in the unstimulated state were FACS-sorted. Library generation was performed with the immunoSEQ multiplex PCR assay. Approximately 93,000 TCR templates per sample were assayed by the deep sequencing platform. Genomic DNA extracted from sorted T cells was the material used for TCRbeta CDR3 sequencing. The published analysis was carried out like this. Clonal analysis of TCRbeta CDR3 data was done in the R programming language. Alloreactive CD4+ and CD8+ clones were defined by comparing unstimulated samples with post-reaction CFSE-low samples. Regulatory or non-regulatory origin of alloreactive CD4+ clones was assigned by matching sequences to the sorted unstimulated Treg and non-Treg repertoires. TCRdb provides this immuneACCESS table in a form limited to in-frame rearrangements. Some clones are lacking; in checked studies, under half of them reflect an unresolved V gene, and why the rest are absent is not known. Clone size and V and J calls were adopted from that table, with D and trimming inferred from the DNA. Here the sample has 90,000 to 120,000 clones; about 91% occur a single time. The leading ten clones occupy approximately 0.66% of the sample.

The specimen sequenced was Tregs sorted from blood. This clonotype was sampled from a human donor in good health.

The CDR3 protein sequence reads: CSARIIVEQYF. DNA sequence: TGCAGTGCTAGGATAATCGTCGAGCAGTACTTC. The chain is assembled from TRBV20-1 and TRBJ2-7; confidence is insufficient to name the D gene. V was cut back by 3 bases and J by 6 bases, leaving a gap of 9 bases between them. The CDR3 covers 11 residues, taking in both the cysteine and the phenylalanine. The CDR3 DNA has 33 bases and is translated from base 1. In the germline V gene (reference sequence), CDR1 corresponds to DFQATT and CDR2 to SNEGSKA.